A single sample is the source of the 21 T cell receptor beta chains below, sequenced in a study of blood T cell repertoires in COVID-19. Sequencing used immunoSEQ multiplex PCR; TCRdb keeps in-frame clones, though not all of them. Of about 78,000 clones detected, approximately 86% appear once; the ten largest clones hold 1.5% to 2%. The sequencing sample was made of peripheral blood. These receptor sequences come from a woman aged 55-70 years with acute or convalescent COVID-19.

This rearrangement joins TRBV2 to TRBJ2-7, with D unresolved. The CDR3 totals 12 residues. Germline-derived CDR1 and CDR2 are SNHLY and FYNNEI. V lost 8 bases and J lost 7, with 15 bases in between. This chain's CDR3 is CASGRQREEQYF. The CDR3 DNA is TGTGCCAGCGGTCGGCAGCGCGAAGAGCAGTACTTC.

The J gene is TRBJ2-1, the V gene TRBV4-1; D perhaps matches TRBD1 (6 bases). Germline loops: CDR1 MGHRA, CDR2 YSYEKL. The CDR3 totals 16 residues. Trimming pared 3 bases from V and 6 bases from J, leaving 18 bases between. CDR3 DNA: TGCGCCAGCAGCCAGATCGTCAGGGGCCTAAGCAATGAGCAGTTCTTC. Its protein is CASSQIVRGLSNEQFF.

This clone was seen just once. This chain links TRBV18 with TRBJ2-1; maybe TRBD2 (5 bases). This CDR3 comprises 14 residues. Trimming removed 0 bases from V and 8 bases from J, with 11 bases in between. Germline CDR1 and CDR2: KGHSH and LQKENI. The CDR3 loop is CASSPPAPGDEQFF. CDR3 coding DNA: TGTGCCAGCTCACCACCGGCACCCGGGGATGAGCAGTTCTTC.

The chain employs TRBV20-1 and TRBJ2-1; possibly TRBD1 for D (6 bases). Between the trimmed V and J ends, which lost 3 bases and 0 bases, there was a span of 9 bases. The germline V gene has CDR1 DFQATT and CDR2 SNEGSKA (reference sequence). This CDR3 comprises 14 residues. The CDR3 DNA sequence: TGCAGTGCTAGTCAGGGGCCCTCCTACAATGAGCAGTTCTTC. Protein sequence: CSASQGPSYNEQFF.

This clone was found once. The V call is TRBV7-9, the J call TRBJ2-2; 7 bases fit TRBD1. Germline assignment: CDR1 SEHNR and CDR2 FQNEAQ (reference sequence). The CDR3 loop spans 16 amino acids. J lost 0 bases, V lost 6 bases, and 7 bases had no gene match. The CDR3, as DNA: TGTGCCAGCAGACAGGGACAGATCGCGAACACCGGGGAGCTGTTTTTT. Protein: CASRQGQIANTGELFF.

This clone was seen just once. The rearrangement uses TRBV28 and TRBJ1-4; D is ambiguous. Germline CDR1 is MDHEN and CDR2 is SYDVKM. With 6 bases removed from V and 8 bases from J, the gap between germline ends came to 19 bases. This CDR3 contains 15 residues. DNA for the CDR3: TGTGCCAGCAGCCTGACACTTCAAGGTGGGGAAAAACTGTTTTTT. Translating gives CASSLTLQGGEKLFF.

The chain combines TRBV25-1 with TRBJ1-2, with TRBD1 as a possible D gene (5 bases). This CDR3 region has 12 residues. Trimming cost V 9 bases and J 4 bases, with 12 bases left between them. The germline CDR1 and CDR2 sequences are MGHDK and SYGVNS. The CDR3 DNA reads TGTGCCAGTACCGACAGTCTCTATGGCTACACCTTC. It encodes CASTDSLYGYTF.

The CDR3 reads CASSYRPSGQETQYF. The CDR3 DNA sequence: TGTGCCAGCAGTTACCGCCCTAGCGGACAAGAGACCCAGTACTTC. J is TRBJ2-5 and V is TRBV6-5, with 7 nucleotides matching TRBD2. The CDR3 loop spans 15 amino acids. Per the germline V gene, CDR1 is MNHEY and CDR2 is SVGAGI. J lost 2 bases, V lost 2 bases, and 5 bases had no gene match.

V gene TRBV7-8 combines with J gene TRBJ2-7, with 7 positions matching TRBD1. The V gene end was trimmed by 2 bases and the J gene end by 4 bases; junction bases not matched to a gene: 2. From germline, CDR1 is SGHVS and CDR2 FQNEAQ. The CDR3 totals 13 residues. CDR3 in DNA: TGTGCCAGCAGCTTACAACAGGGGTACGAGCAGTACTTC. Protein: CASSLQQGYEQYF.

The rearrangement links TRBV19 to TRBJ1-1; TRBD1 aligns across 7 bases. Germline assignment: CDR1 LNHDA and CDR2 SQIVND (reference sequence). V was pared by 6 bases and J by 1 base, with 5 bases of the junction left unmatched. The CDR3 extends over 14 amino acids. CDR3 nucleotide sequence: TGTGCCAGTAGCAGGGGGAACCGGAACACTGAAGCTTTCTTT. This translates into CASSRGNRNTEAFF.

This chain joins TRBV19 and TRBJ1-2; 8 bases map to TRBD1. After removal of 5 bases from V and 4 bases from J, the junction contained 6 bases not matched to a gene. CDR1 and CDR2 (germline): LNHDA, SQIVND (reference sequence). The CDR3 totals 14 residues. The CDR3 DNA follows: TGTGCCAGTAGTCGGATGGACAGGGTCTATGGCTACACCTTC. This translates into CASSRMDRVYGYTF.

The J gene is TRBJ2-7, the V gene TRBV7-2; weak D call: TRBD1 (7 bases). This CDR3 spans 16 amino acids. V gave up 5 bases and J gave up 0 bases, with 17 bases separating them. Germline V gene lookup returns CDR1 SGHTA and CDR2 FQGNSA. The CDR3 DNA sequence: TGTGCCAGCAGCGACCAGGGGGGTTGGGGCTCCTACGAGCAGTACTTC. It is translated as CASSDQGGWGSYEQYF.

V usage is TRBV29-1 and J usage is TRBJ1-4; 7 bases fit TRBD1. Germline CDR1 is SQVTM and CDR2 is ANQGSEA. The CDR3 totals 13 residues. CDR3 bases: TGCAGTGTCACAGGGGAGGTGAATTCGAAACTGTTTTTT. It is translated as CSVTGEVNSKLFF.

The chain is built from TRBV2 and TRBJ2-5; D is unresolved. CDR1 is SNHLY, CDR2 FYNNEI, per germline. The CDR3 spans 12 residues. Trimming stripped 2 bases from V and 2 bases from J, with 3 bases between. CDR3 region: CASSEQQETQYF. The CDR3 DNA reads as TGTGCCAGCAGTGAACAACAAGAGACCCAGTACTTC.

The chain combines TRBV2 with TRBJ2-1, with a tentative D call TRBD2 (5 bases). The CDR3 has 14 amino acids. Germline V gives CDR1 SNHLY, CDR2 FYNNEI. V lost 2 bases and J 7 bases, leaving 12 bases between the germline ends. CDR3 DNA sequence: TGTGCCAGCAGTGAACGTGTTAGCGTTAATGAGCAGTTCTTC. Translating gives CASSERVSVNEQFF. The full variable domain, with the rest looked up from reference TRBV2 and TRBJ2-1, is EPEVTQTPSHQVTQMGQEVILRCVPISNHLYFYWYRQILGQKVEFLVSFYNNEISEKSEIFDDQFSVERPDGSNFTLKIRSTKLEDSAMYFCASSERVSVNEQFFGPGTRLTVL.

This clone was counted only a few times. The rearrangement joins TRBV28 to TRBJ1-1; the D is unclear. CDR1 and CDR2 (germline): MDHEN, SYDVKM. This CDR3 is built from 14 residues. The ends were cut back, 5 bases at V and 1 base at J, with 11 bases in the middle. This CDR3 is CASSTAGGNTEAFF. In DNA, the CDR3 is TGTGCCAGCAGTACGGCCGGCGGGAACACTGAAGCTTTCTTT.

DNA of the CDR3: TGTGCCAGTAGAGGGGCCGACACAGGGTCCCACGAGCAGTACTTC. This gives the protein CASRGADTGSHEQYF. The chain uses TRBV19 and TRBJ2-7, with D maybe TRBD1 (6 bases). The V gene's germline CDR1 is LNHDA and CDR2 SQIVND (reference sequence). The CDR3 consists of 15 residues. Trimming pared 6 bases from V and 5 bases from J, leaving 20 bases between.

The chain uses TRBV7-3 and TRBJ2-7; 9 bases agree with TRBD1. The junction had 9 bases not matched to a gene; V was cut back by 5 bases and J by 4 bases. CDR3 size: 15 residues. In germline, CDR1 is SGHTA, CDR2 FQGTGA. The CDR3 here is CASSLAGTGPYEQYF. CDR3 bases: TGTGCCAGCAGCCTAGCCGGGACAGGGCCTTACGAGCAGTACTTC.

As for this clone: The junction departs from germline at one end; a sequencing error may be responsible. V is TRBV27 and J is TRBJ2-7; D might be TRBD1 (5 bases). CDR1 and CDR2 from the germline V gene are MNHEY and SMNVEV (reference sequence). The CDR3 has 14 amino acids. The CDR3 region is CASSLRGDAYGQYF. The CDR3 DNA sequence: TGTGCCAGCAGTTTAAGGGGTGATGCATACGGGCAGTACTTC.

The CDR3 loop is CATSDPGPLGQSKSSYNEQFF. DNA of the CDR3: TGTGCCACCAGTGATCCCGGTCCCTTGGGACAGAGCAAAAGCTCCTACAATGAGCAGTTCTTC. The genes are TRBV24-1 and TRBJ2-1, with TRBD1 identical over 7 bases. The CDR3 length is 21 residues. The ends lost 3 bases at V and 0 bases at J; junction bases unmatched: 19. Germline values: CDR1 KGHDR, CDR2 SFDVKD.

The chain links TRBV4-2 to TRBJ2-4, with D unclear. This CDR3 contains 14 residues. The V and J ends lost 0 bases and 6 bases respectively, with 9 bases between them. Germline V gene lookup returns CDR1 LGHNA and CDR2 YNFKEQ. DNA for the CDR3: TGTGCCAGCAGCCAAGAGACATCTCGAAACATTCAGTACTTC. Translating gives CASSQETSRNIQYF.